A selection of T cell receptor beta chains follows, all from one sample in a study of CD8 T cells in Susac syndrome. MiXCR, run by TCRdb on the immunoSEQ multiplex PCR reads, gives a single entry per CDR3 protein. The top ten clones hold about 0.087% of a sample with about 200,000 distinct CDR3 sequences, nearly 95% of them seen once. The sample comprised CD4+ T cells from PBMCs. These receptors all come from a human donor with multiple sclerosis. The CDR3 runs from the conserved cysteine through the conserved F or W. The D gene is left open where the match is weak. Expanded clones are given a class, and other clones once, few, many or no size at all.

v_gene	d_gene	j_gene	abundance	CDR3nt	CDR3aa
TRBV24-1	-	TRBJ2-2	-	TGTGCCACCAGTGACTCCGGGTCCATCACCGGGGAGCTGTTTTTT	CATSDSGSITGELFF
TRBV29-1	-	TRBJ2-1	once	TGCAGCGTTGAAGGGACCAACCTCTGCGAGCAGTTCTTC	CSVEGTNLCEQFF
TRBV12-3/TRBV12-4	TRBD2	TRBJ2-7	once	TGTGCCAGCAGTTTCGCGGGGGACGATTACGAGCAGTACTTC	CASSFAGDDYEQYF
TRBV10-3	-	TRBJ2-7	-	TGTGCCATCACGGCAGGGAGTTCTGGAACCTACGAGCAGTACTTC	CAITAGSSGTYEQYF
TRBV2	-	TRBJ2-3	-	TGTGCCAGCAGGGCAGACAGCACAGATACGCAGTATTTT	CASRADSTDTQYF
TRBV4-1	-	TRBJ2-1	-	TGCGCCAGCGCTCGGGGGAGCTCCTACAATGAGCAGTTCTTC	CASARGSSYNEQFF
TRBV6-5	-	TRBJ2-1	-	TGTGCCAGCAGCCCCAGCATGGACCCTGGCGGGCAGTTCTTC	CASSPSMDPGGQFF
TRBV20-1	-	TRBJ2-7	once	TGCAGTGCTATAGAGGCCACCGGCTACGAGCAGTACTTC	CSAIEATGYEQYF
TRBV9	-	TRBJ1-6	-	TGTGCCAGCAGCGTAGCCAGTAATAATTCACCCCTCCACTTT	CASSVASNNSPLHF
TRBV20-1	TRBD1	TRBJ1-5	-	TGCAGTGCTTCCCGGGACAGGGGGCATCAGCCCCAGCATTTT	CSASRDRGHQPQHF
TRBV20-1	TRBD1	TRBJ2-7	-	TGCAGTGCTAGGGACAGGGGTCACGAGCAGTACTTC	CSARDRGHEQYF
TRBV12-3/TRBV12-4	-	TRBJ2-1	-	TGTGCCAGCAGTTCCCGAAAAGAGCAGTTCTTC	CASSSRKEQFF